These 26 T cell receptor beta chains were sequenced from one sample in a study of T cell responses to AZD1222 COVID-19 vaccine (dated by TCRdb to about 2021). Sample time point, as interpreted from the label and publication: about 28 days (+/-7) after the second vaccine dose. The intended sense of this specimen's treatment or condition label: meningococcal conjugate vaccine given as trial control. The library relied on the immunoSEQ multiplex PCR assay. This is the immuneACCESS table as TCRdb keeps it, with only in-frame sequences that have V and J called. A part of the clones is gone; compared with another copy, unresolved V genes explain less than half, and the rest is unexplained. The sample data list roughly 200,000 clones, and over 80% of these were observed just once. Clones ranked in the top ten supply under 1.1% of the sample. Material: peripheral blood, obtained 28 days after the second dose of the MenACWY control vaccine. The receptors come from an adult who received the MenACWY meningococcal vaccine as a control.

This chain uses TRBV18 with TRBJ2-2; possible D gene TRBD2, 6 bases. Trimming took 5 bases from V and 0 from J, leaving 7 bases between them. CDR1 is KGHSH, CDR2 LQKENI, per germline. The length of the CDR3 is 14 residues. The CDR3 region is CASSSGANTGELFF. The CDR3 DNA reads TGTGCCAGCTCATCGGGAGCGAACACCGGGGAGCTGTTTTTT.

The sample holds one count of this clone. The chain joins TRBV6-6 to TRBJ2-5; possible D gene TRBD1, 6 bases. The length of the CDR3 is 15 residues. The germline CDR1 and CDR2 sequences are MNHNY and SVGAGI (reference sequence). Between the trimmed V and J ends, which lost 8 bases and 2 bases, there was a span of 18 bases. The CDR3 protein is CASGLQGLVQETQYF. Written as DNA, the CDR3 is TGTGCCAGCGGCCTACAGGGATTGGTGCAAGAGACCCAGTACTTC.

CDR3 residues: CASSRTSGQPQHF. Here the CDR3 DNA reads TGTGCCAGTAGTCGGACTTCTGGGCAGCCCCAGCATTTT. The genes are TRBV19 and TRBJ1-5, with D uncertain. Germline loops: CDR1 LNHDA, CDR2 SQIVND (reference sequence). V gave up 5 bases and J gave up 7 bases, with 12 bases separating them. The CDR3 spans 13 residues.

This clone was recorded a few times. J is TRBJ2-2 and V is TRBV11-3; 8 bases agree with TRBD2. CDR3 length equals 15 residues. Germline CDR1 is SGHNT and CDR2 is YENEEA. V shed 5 bases and J 5 bases; nucleotides not matched to a gene: 7. CDR3 loop: CASSPSGTSTGELFF. Here the CDR3 DNA reads TGTGCCAGCAGCCCCTCCGGGACTAGTACCGGGGAGCTGTTTTTT.

CDR3: CASSPLLEQPQHF. CDR3 DNA: TGTGCCAGCAGTCCCCTTCTCGAGCAGCCCCAGCATTTT. The chain uses TRBV6-2 or TRBV6-3 and TRBJ1-5, with D hard to call. Trimming removed 5 bases from V and 7 bases from J, with 12 bases in between. This CDR3 is 13 amino acids long. Germline V gene lookup returns CDR1 MNHEY and CDR2 SVGEGT.

The chain recombines TRBV30 with TRBJ1-1; unclear D gene. Germline CDR1 and CDR2: GTSNPN and SVGIG (reference sequence). The germline V and J ends were trimmed by 0 bases and 0 bases, with 2 bases remaining between them. The CDR3 contains 12 residues. The CDR3 reads CAWSVLNTEAFF. CDR3 in DNA: TGTGCCTGGAGTGTGCTGAACACTGAAGCTTTCTTT.

The chain couples TRBV7-2 to TRBJ1-5, with D perhaps TRBD1 (6 bases). V was clipped by 6 bases and J by 4 bases, with 16 bases between them. Germline lookup yields CDR1 SGHTA and CDR2 FQGNSA. The CDR3 runs to 15 residues. CDR3 DNA sequence: TGTGCCAGCAGTTTCGGAGGGACAACTAATCAGCCCCAGCATTTT. It codes for CASSFGGTTNQPQHF.

The chain is built from TRBV7-5 and TRBJ2-2. TRBV7-5 is a documented pseudogene. There are 10 residues in the CDR3. The CDR3 DNA reads TGTGTCACGGCCCCCGGGGAGCTGTTTTTT. Protein: CVTAPGELFF.

The chain is built from TRBV5-1 and TRBJ2-5; D might be TRBD1 (5 bases). V was cut by 0 bases and J by 2 bases, with 8 bases left in between. The CDR3 is 14 amino acids. The germline V gene has CDR1 SGHRS and CDR2 YFSETQ. The DNA for the CDR3 is TGCGCCAGCAGCTTGGGACAGCCTCAAGAGACCCAGTACTTC. It specifies CASSLGQPQETQYF.

The gene calls are TRBV12-3 or TRBV12-4 and TRBJ2-1; D gene uncertain. The CDR3 has 12 residues. With 4 bases removed from V and 10 bases from J, the gap between germline ends came to 11 bases. CDR3 region: CASSSYSGEQFF. The CDR3 DNA reads as TGTGCCAGCAGTTCCTATAGTGGGGAGCAGTTCTTC.

This clone was counted only a few times. CDR3 nucleotide sequence: TGCGCCAGCAGCTCTCGGACTAAAGCTAACTATGGCTACACCTTC. It codes for CASSSRTKANYGYTF. V is TRBV5-1 and J is TRBJ1-2, with no clear D. The CDR3 sequence is 15 residues long. From germline, CDR1 is SGHRS and CDR2 YFSETQ. Trimming removed 3 bases from V and 0 bases from J, with 12 bases in between.

This clone was seen just once. The rearrangement joins TRBV6-5 to TRBJ1-2, with a weak D call TRBD1 (6 bases). V lost 10 bases and J lost 8, with 20 bases in between. Germline V gene lookup returns CDR1 MNHEY and CDR2 SVGAGI. The CDR3 runs to 13 residues. CDR3 region: CATRSGDHWGYTF. DNA for the CDR3: TGTGCCACCCGGTCAGGGGACCACTGGGGCTACACCTTC.

The chain is built from TRBV3-1 (or the pseudogene TRBV3-2) and TRBJ1-4; perhaps TRBD1 as D (6 bases). Germline V gene sequence: CDR1 LGHDT, CDR2 YNNKEL (reference sequence). Trimming stripped 5 bases from V and 5 bases from J, with 12 bases between. This CDR3 is 14 amino acids long. The CDR3 here is CASSFFGTNEKLFF. The CDR3 bases are TGTGCCAGCAGCTTTTTCGGGACAAATGAAAAACTGTTTTTT.

The chain combines TRBV18 with TRBJ2-7; maybe TRBD2 (5 bases). There are 13 residues in the CDR3. V gave up 4 bases and J gave up 6 bases, with 13 bases separating them. Per the germline V gene, CDR1 is KGHSH and CDR2 is LQKENI. The CDR3 region has the DNA TGTGCCAGCTCACGAGGTGGAGGCGGCGAGCAGTACTTC. Residues: CASSRGGGGEQYF.

The chain has TRBV3-1 (or the pseudogene TRBV3-2) and TRBJ2-5, with TRBD2 matching over 7 bases. Germline V gives CDR1 LGHDT, CDR2 YNNKEL (reference sequence). V shed 1 base, J shed 5 bases, and the junction held 10 bases outside the gene matches. This CDR3 has 16 amino acids. CDR3 bases: TGTGCCAGCAGCCAAGGGAGCGGGGCGAATCAGGAGACCCAGTACTTC. It specifies CASSQGSGANQETQYF.

This clone was observed a few times. The chain uses TRBV27 and TRBJ2-7; 10 bases are a match to TRBD1. With V trimmed by 11 bases and J by 2 bases, 3 bases remained unmatched. Per the germline V gene, CDR1 is MNHEY and CDR2 is SMNVEV (reference sequence). This CDR3 is built from 12 residues. The CDR3 DNA sequence: TGTGCCCCCGGGACAGGGGCCTACGAGCAGTACTTC. Translated, it gives CAPGTGAYEQYF.

This sequence joins TRBV11-2 and TRBJ1-3, with D uncertain. This CDR3 comprises 17 residues. With 0 bases removed from V and 3 bases from J, the gap between germline ends came to 15 bases. The germline CDR1 and CDR2 sequences are SGHAT and FQNNGV. The CDR3 DNA sequence: TGTGCCAGCAGCTTAGAGCCGGGGAGGACTTTTGGAAACACCATATATTTT. Protein sequence: CASSLEPGRTFGNTIYF.

The rearrangement uses TRBV10-1 and TRBJ2-3, with TRBD1 matching over 7 bases. The CDR3 runs to 12 residues. The V and J ends lost 4 bases and 9 bases, in that order; junction bases with no gene match: 4. Per germline, CDR1 WNHNN and CDR2 SYGVQD (reference sequence). CDR3 loop: CASSATGNTQYF. CDR3 coding DNA: TGCGCCAGCAGTGCGACAGGGAACACGCAGTATTTT.

The chain combines TRBV3-1 (or the pseudogene TRBV3-2) with TRBJ2-3; the D is unclear. V lost 3 bases to trimming and J lost 0 bases, with 4 bases between them. The CDR3 length is 13 residues. The germline gives CDR1 LGHDT, CDR2 YNNKEL (reference sequence). The CDR3 DNA follows: TGTGCCAGCAGCCACTTGAGCACAGATACGCAGTATTTT. Translating gives CASSHLSTDTQYF.

The table lists this clone with a count of one. The V and J genes are TRBV5-4 and TRBJ1-1; 9 nucleotides agree with TRBD1. The CDR3 has 15 residues. V trimming: 2 bases; J trimming: 7 bases; junction bases outside the gene matches: 9. In germline, CDR1 is SGHNT, CDR2 YYREEE (reference sequence). As DNA, the CDR3 is TGTGCCAGCAGCTTCAACACAGGGGGCAGGCGTGAAGCTTTCTTT. As protein: CASSFNTGGRREAFF.

CDR3 bases: TGTGCCAGCGCCGGGGACAGGGGAGAGACCCAGTACTTC. Translating it yields CASAGDRGETQYF. The rearrangement joins TRBV7-3 to TRBJ2-5, with TRBD1 matching 10 bases. Germline CDR1 and CDR2: SGHTA and FQGTGA. V dropped 8 bases and J dropped 4; count of bases not matched to a gene: 4. The CDR3 contains 13 residues.

The sample holds a few counts of this clone. The genes are TRBV11-2 and TRBJ1-5; D might be TRBD1 (5 bases). V shed 4 bases and J shed 2 bases, with 12 bases lying between them. The CDR3 runs to 15 residues. Germline values: CDR1 SGHAT, CDR2 FQNNGV. Here the CDR3 reads CASSWGSGRNQPQHF. The CDR3 DNA sequence: TGTGCCAGCAGCTGGGGGTCCGGGCGCAATCAGCCCCAGCATTTT.

This CDR3 is CASSLLGKETQYF. The CDR3, as DNA: TGTGCCAGCAGCTTATTGGGAAAGGAGACCCAGTACTTC. V usage is TRBV11-2 and J usage is TRBJ2-5; D unresolved. The CDR3 totals 13 residues. Germline V lookup: CDR1 SGHAT, CDR2 FQNNGV. The V end lost 2 bases, the J end lost 5 bases, and 9 bases lay between the germline ends.

This rearrangement joins TRBV9 to TRBJ2-1; D not resolved. Per the germline V gene, CDR1 is SGDLS and CDR2 is YYNGEE. V dropped 4 bases and J dropped 4 bases, with 6 bases sitting between them. The CDR3 consists of 12 residues. The CDR3 DNA sequence: TGTGCCAGCAGCCAAACTTACAATGAGCAGTTCTTC. Translating gives CASSQTYNEQFF.

The V call is TRBV7-9, the J call TRBJ2-1; 7 positions match TRBD1. Trimming took 6 bases from V and 1 from J; bases not matched to a gene: 6. The CDR3 spans 15 residues. The V gene's germline CDR1 is SEHNR and CDR2 FQNEAQ (reference sequence). CDR3 loop: CASRPQGVSYNEQFF. CDR3 coding DNA: TGTGCCAGCAGACCTCAGGGGGTATCCTACAATGAGCAGTTCTTC.

V usage is TRBV7-2 and J usage is TRBJ1-5; 7 nucleotides agree with TRBD1. The CDR3 spans 16 residues. The V and J ends lost 2 bases and 1 base, in that order; junction bases with no gene match: 5. From germline, CDR1 is SGHTA and CDR2 FQGNSA. CDR3 sequence: CASSLLPRGSNQPQHF. In DNA, the CDR3 is TGTGCCAGCAGCTTACTCCCCAGGGGGAGCAATCAGCCCCAGCATTTT.